These 22 T cell receptor beta chains came from one sample sequenced in a study of blood T cell repertoires in COVID-19 (dated by TCRdb to 2018 to 2021). Receptor libraries were prepared by the immunoSEQ multiplex PCR assay. TCRdb carries this immuneACCESS record with in-frame sequences only. Its versions omit some clonotypes, under half of them owing to an unresolved V gene in the studies checked, with the rest unexplained. Present in this sample are fewer than 150,000 clones, approximately 80% of which were seen just once. Clones ranked in the top ten supply more than 15% of the sample. Sequenced sample: peripheral blood. The receptor source for this set is a man older than 75 with acute or convalescent COVID-19.

The rearrangement links TRBV5-1 to TRBJ1-1; D call uncertain. This CDR3 spans 15 amino acids. Trimming cost V 0 bases and J 5 bases, with 14 bases left between them. Germline lookup yields CDR1 SGHRS and CDR2 YFSETQ. In DNA, the CDR3 is TGCGCCAGCAGCTTGGGAGAGGGTGTAACAACTGAAGCTTTCTTT. This gives the protein CASSLGEGVTTEAFF.

V is TRBV7-8 and J is TRBJ1-2, with 7 bases that match TRBD1. V trimming: 5 bases; J trimming: 2 bases; junction bases outside the gene matches: 8. Germline loops: CDR1 SGHVS, CDR2 FQNEAQ. The CDR3 sequence is 15 residues long. CDR3 nucleotides: TGTGCCAGCAGCCCCCGACAGGGCTGGAACTATGGCTACACCTTC. Translated, it gives CASSPRQGWNYGYTF.

The genes are TRBV30 and TRBJ2-5; D may be TRBD2 (6 bases). Germline V lookup: CDR1 GTSNPN, CDR2 SVGIG (reference sequence). The CDR3 covers 13 residues. The V and J ends lost 2 bases and 3 bases respectively, with 10 bases between them. The chain's CDR3 is CAWSNGGKETQYF. The CDR3 bases are TGTGCCTGGAGTAACGGCGGGAAAGAGACCCAGTACTTC.

The chain couples TRBV5-1 to TRBJ2-5, with TRBD1 matching 8 bases. Unmatched junction bases numbered 6, after V lost 3 bases and J lost 5 bases. The CDR3 has 14 residues. The germline V gene has CDR1 SGHRS and CDR2 YFSETQ. CDR3 coding DNA: TGCGCCAGCAGCTGGGAGACAGGGGAGGAGACCCAGTACTTC. Protein sequence: CASSWETGEETQYF.

The chain combines TRBV6-5 with TRBJ2-5; 7 nucleotides agree with TRBD1. The V and J ends lost 6 bases and 5 bases, in that order; junction bases with no gene match: 9. This CDR3 comprises 14 residues. Per germline, CDR1 MNHEY and CDR2 SVGAGI. The CDR3 DNA sequence: TGTGCCAGCAGCCGACGACAGGGTGGGGAGACCCAGTACTTC. Protein product: CASSRRQGGETQYF.

The chain combines TRBV18 with TRBJ2-4; 7 bases match TRBD1. The CDR3 totals 14 residues. CDR1 KGHSH and CDR2 LQKENI come from the germline V gene. Germline trimming cut 5 bases from V and 7 bases from J; bases unmatched to any gene: 8. CDR3 region: CASSKGTDSNIQYF. The CDR3 nucleotides are TGTGCCAGCTCAAAAGGGACAGATAGTAACATTCAGTACTTC.

This chain joins TRBV11-3 and TRBJ1-1, with TRBD1 matching over 7 bases. This CDR3 region has 12 residues. Trimming cost V 4 bases and J 5 bases; bases outside gene matches: 1. The V gene's germline CDR1 is SGHNT and CDR2 YENEEA. The CDR3 DNA sequence: TGTGCCAGCAGCTCACAGGGGACTGAAGCTTTCTTT. Residues: CASSSQGTEAFF. Supplemented by reference TRBV11-3 and TRBJ1-1, the full variable domain reads EAGVVQSPRYKIIEKKQPVAFWCNPISGHNTLYWYLQNLGQGPELLIRYENEEAVDDSQLPKDRFSAERLKGVDSTLKIQPAELGDSAVYLCASSSQGTEAFFGQGTRLTVV.

In this sample, this clone turned up once. V usage is TRBV28 and J usage is TRBJ2-4; 7 positions agree with TRBD2. CDR3 size: 15 residues. The germline V gene encodes CDR1 MDHEN and CDR2 SYDVKM. J was trimmed by 1 base and V by 4 bases; bases with no gene match: 4. This CDR3 reads CASSSPGGAKNIQYF. The CDR3 DNA reads as TGTGCCAGCAGTTCTCCCGGGGGGGCCAAAAACATTCAGTACTTC.

V usage is TRBV9 and J usage is TRBJ2-3, with 14 nucleotides matching TRBD2. Germline V gives CDR1 SGDLS, CDR2 YYNGEE. CDR3 length: 14 residues. The V gene end was trimmed by 9 bases and the J gene end by 8 bases; junction bases not matched to a gene: 8. CDR3 in DNA: TGTGCCACCAGTGAGGGACTAGCGGGGGCTACGCAGTATTTT. It specifies CATSEGLAGATQYF.

The rearrangement uses TRBV7-2 and TRBJ2-2; perhaps TRBD1 as D (5 bases). Germline CDR1 and CDR2: SGHTA and FQGNSA. V gave up 5 bases and J gave up 1 base, with 8 bases separating them. The CDR3 totals 14 residues. The CDR3 region is CASSPDRNTGELFF. As DNA, the CDR3 is TGTGCCAGCAGCCCCGACAGGAACACCGGGGAGCTGTTTTTT.

The chain employs TRBV18 and TRBJ2-5; D is uncertain. CDR3 length equals 13 residues. V was pared by 2 bases and J by 4 bases, with 8 bases between. CDR1 is KGHSH, CDR2 LQKENI, per germline. DNA of the CDR3: TGTGCCAGCTCACCAGGGCAAGGAGAGACCCAGTACTTC. Translating it yields CASSPGQGETQYF. Based on the CDR3 plus reference TRBV18 and TRBJ2-5, the full variable domain is NAGVMQNPRHLVRRRGQEARLRCSPMKGHSHVYWYRQLPEEGLKFMVYLQKENIIDESGMPKERFSAEFPKEGPSILRIQQVVRGDSAAYFCASSPGQGETQYFGPGTRLLVL.

This chain uses TRBV30 with TRBJ2-1, with TRBD2 matching 8 bases. This CDR3 has 16 amino acids. Trimming removed 0 bases from V and 2 bases from J; junction bases left unmatched: 6. Germline V lookup: CDR1 GTSNPN, CDR2 SVGIG (reference sequence). The CDR3 region has the DNA TGTGCCTGGAGTGTACGGCGGGGGGTTCCCTACAATGAGCAGTTCTTC. It is translated as CAWSVRRGVPYNEQFF.

The chain carries TRBV5-1 and TRBJ1-1; 10 positions match TRBD1. This CDR3 contains 15 residues. CDR1 is SGHRS and CDR2 is YFSETQ in the germline V gene. After removal of 4 bases from V and 2 bases from J, the junction contained 5 bases not matched to a gene. CDR3 nucleotides: TGCGCCAGCAGCCCGGGGACAGGGGAAAACACTGAAGCTTTCTTT. Translated: CASSPGTGENTEAFF.

In this sample, this clone turned up many times. The rearrangement uses TRBV2 and TRBJ2-7; D uncertain. Germline V gene data show CDR1 as SNHLY and CDR2 as FYNNEI. This CDR3 region has 12 residues. V dropped 6 bases and J dropped 4 bases, with 10 bases sitting between them. In DNA, the CDR3 is TGTGCCAGCAGCCAAATGAGATACGAGCAGTACTTC. Translation: CASSQMRYEQYF. Complete variable domain (other parts from reference TRBV2 and TRBJ2-7): EPEVTQTPSHQVTQMGQEVILRCVPISNHLYFYWYRQILGQKVEFLVSFYNNEISEKSEIFDDQFSVERPDGSNFTLKIRSTKLEDSAMYFCASSQMRYEQYFGPGTRLTVT.

This rearrangement joins TRBV18 to TRBJ1-3; no reliable D call. V was cut by 3 bases and J by 2 bases, with 11 bases left in between. This CDR3 has 15 residues. The germline V gene encodes CDR1 KGHSH and CDR2 LQKENI. In nucleotides, the CDR3 is TGTGCCAGCTCACCGATGATGGGCCCTGGAAACACCATATATTTT. As protein: CASSPMMGPGNTIYF.

The V call is TRBV7-9, the J call TRBJ2-1, with D perhaps matching TRBD2 (6 bases). The CDR3 has 13 amino acids. The V gene's germline CDR1 is SEHNR and CDR2 FQNEAQ (reference sequence). V was clipped by 5 bases and J by 12 bases, with 17 bases between them. The CDR3 sequence: CASSPRLEGAQFF. The CDR3 DNA reads TGTGCCAGCAGCCCACGACTAGAAGGAGCGCAGTTCTTC.

The CDR3 sequence: CASSSDRANYEQYF. The CDR3 bases are TGTGCCAGCAGCTCGGACAGGGCCAACTACGAGCAGTACTTC. The rearrangement links TRBV5-5 to TRBJ2-7; 8 bases fit TRBD1. V shed 3 bases, J shed 3 bases, and the junction held 5 bases outside the gene matches. Germline V gene lookup returns CDR1 SGHKS and CDR2 YYEKEE (reference sequence). The CDR3 spans 14 residues.

The V call is TRBV4-1, the J call TRBJ2-3, with 7 bases lining up with TRBD2. Germline CDR1 MGHRA, CDR2 YSYEKL. V was pared by 2 bases and J by 0 bases, with 2 bases of the junction left unmatched. The CDR3 loop spans 15 amino acids. The CDR3 bases are TGCGCCAGCAGCCAAACGGGGGGAAGCACAGATACGCAGTATTTT. It yields the protein CASSQTGGSTDTQYF.

The gene calls are TRBV6-2 or TRBV6-3 and TRBJ1-6; TRBD1 might be the D (6 bases). The CDR3 has 14 residues. V dropped 5 bases and J dropped 5 bases, with 10 bases sitting between them. Per the germline V gene, CDR1 is MNHEY and CDR2 is SVGEGT. CDR3 nucleotide sequence: TGTGCCAGCAGTAACAACAGGGATAATTCACCCCTCCACTTT. Its translation: CASSNNRDNSPLHF.

The chain carries TRBV7-3 and TRBJ2-3; a possible D gene is TRBD2 (7 bases). V was pared by 5 bases and J by 3 bases, with 18 bases between. Germline-derived CDR1 and CDR2 are SGHTA and FQGTGA. CDR3 size: 16 residues. CDR3 DNA sequence: TGTGCCAGCAGCACCGGAGGCGGGGGCGTAACAGATACGCAGTATTTT. Its translation is CASSTGGGGVTDTQYF.

About this clone itself: In the same sample, other DNA sequences code for this CDR3. V gene TRBV5-1 combines with J gene TRBJ1-1; D uncertain. Trimming took 0 bases from V and 3 from J, leaving 12 bases between them. The CDR3 spans 15 residues. Germline-derived CDR1 and CDR2 are SGHRS and YFSETQ. CDR3 DNA: TGCGCCAGCAGCTTGGCAGGCACCCCGGACACTGAAGCTTTCTTT. Protein product: CASSLAGTPDTEAFF.

This sequence joins TRBV7-2 and TRBJ2-3; D unresolved. Trimming removed 5 bases from V and 6 bases from J, with 6 bases in between. Germline-derived CDR1 and CDR2 are SGHTA and FQGNSA. This CDR3 comprises 11 residues. The CDR3 sequence: CASSPLDTQYF. DNA for the CDR3: TGTGCCAGCAGCCCACTGGATACGCAGTATTTT.